Below, 2 T cell receptor beta chains from the same sample are listed, as sequenced in a study of graft-versus-host responses after intestinal transplantation. Only in-frame clones appear in the TCRdb table, and some are missing; sequencing was by immunoSEQ multiplex PCR. The repertoire holds under 9,000 clones, with 30% to 35% as singletons. Plating combined approximately 200,000 CFSE-labeled responder cells with approximately 200,000 irradiated, violet-dye-labeled stimulator cells. Sequencing was performed on alloreactive CD8+ T cells from a mixed lymphocyte reaction culture, taken before transplantation. As for subset: CFSE-low proliferating T cells sorted from approximately six-day pre-transplant mixed lymphocyte reaction (GvH or HvG direction). Receptors were obtained from a human patient who was an organ donor for intestinal transplantation.

This clone has more than one count but fewer than ten. The genes are TRBV10-2 and TRBJ2-1, with D possibly TRBD1 on 5 matching bases. This CDR3 region has 17 residues. With 2 bases removed from V and 0 bases from J, the gap between germline ends came to 14 bases. In germline, CDR1 is WSHSY, CDR2 SAAADI. The CDR3 DNA sequence: TGCGCCAGCAGTGAGGACGGACAAACCAGCTCCTACAATGAGCAGTTCTTC. It translates to CASSEDGQTSSYNEQFF.

The chain employs TRBV28 and TRBJ1-4, with 11 bases fitting TRBD1. The junction had 8 bases not matched to a gene; V was cut back by 4 bases and J by 7 bases. The germline CDR1 and CDR2 sequences are MDHEN and SYDVKM. This CDR3 is built from 16 residues. The CDR3 bases are TGTGCCAGCAGTTCTGGACAGGGGGCCTTTGGTGAAAAACTGTTTTTT. Translating gives CASSSGQGAFGEKLFF.